These 20 T cell receptor beta chains came from one sample sequenced in a study of T cell clones after liver transplantation. Produced via immunoSEQ multiplex PCR; TCRdb's table is partial and in-frame only. The data hold roughly 120,000 clones, with about nine tenths observed a single time. Sequencing used CD4+ T cells from blood, obtained 12 months after liver transplant. The receptors come from a human patient who received a liver transplant. Some T cells may be graft donor cells.

The rearrangement joins TRBV7-2 to TRBJ2-1, with TRBD2 as a possible D gene (5 bases). Germline assignment: CDR1 SGHTA and CDR2 FQGNSA. Trimming left V 3 bases short and J 6 bases short, with 12 bases between. This CDR3 has 14 amino acids. The CDR3 nucleotides are TGTGCCAGCAGCTTTAGCGTAGGGAGCAATGAGCAGTTCTTC. Translating gives CASSFSVGSNEQFF.

The chain couples TRBV7-5 to TRBJ1-5; the table gives TRBD1 as D, unverified against the DNA. TRBV7-5 is given as a pseudogene. The CDR3 runs to 14 residues. CDR3 sequence reads: CVRSLIRGGQPQHF. The CDR3 DNA follows: TGTGTCAGAAGCTTAATCAGGGGTGGACAGCCCCAGCATTTT.

For the CDR3, the DNA is TGTGCCAGCCAGGGGGGCTCGGGCACTGAAGCTTTCTTT. This encodes CASQGGSGTEAFF. The genes are TRBV2 and TRBJ1-1, with TRBD1 matching over 7 bases. The germline V gene has CDR1 SNHLY and CDR2 FYNNEI. V trimming: 8 bases; J trimming: 4 bases; junction bases outside the gene matches: 7. The CDR3 is made up of 13 amino acids.

The chain carries TRBV6-6 and TRBJ2-5; 9 bases agree with TRBD2. V dropped 7 bases and J dropped 5; count of bases not matched to a gene: 5. The length of the CDR3 is 13 residues. Germline V lookup: CDR1 MNHNY, CDR2 SVGAGI (reference sequence). CDR3 DNA sequence: TGTGCCAGCACTGGCGCGGGAGGGGAGACCCAGTACTTC. This sequence encodes CASTGAGGETQYF.

V gene TRBV9 combines with J gene TRBJ1-4, with 9 bases lining up with TRBD1. After removal of 1 base from V and 4 bases from J, the junction contained 5 bases not matched to a gene. From germline, CDR1 is SGDLS and CDR2 YYNGEE. The CDR3 is 16 residues long. CDR3 amino acids: CASSVYPTGGNEKLFF. In nucleotides, the CDR3 is TGTGCCAGCAGCGTATATCCGACAGGGGGTAATGAAAAACTGTTTTTT.

V usage is TRBV5-1 and J usage is TRBJ1-3, with 7 bases identical to TRBD1. V lost 8 bases, J lost 4 bases, and 12 bases stayed unmatched. Germline CDR1 and CDR2: SGHRS and YFSETQ. This CDR3 is built from 15 residues. CDR3 nucleotides: TGCGCCAGTGGACAGGTCCCGGGAGGGGGAAACACCATATATTTT. It translates to CASGQVPGGGNTIYF.

CDR3 residues: CASSPQREYTDTQYF. In DNA, the CDR3 is TGTGCCAGCAGCCCTCAGCGGGAGTACACAGATACGCAGTATTTT. V is TRBV9 and J is TRBJ2-3; 8 bases are shared with TRBD2. CDR1 and CDR2 from the germline V gene are SGDLS and YYNGEE. The CDR3 covers 15 residues. The junction had 6 bases not matched to a gene; V was cut back by 4 bases and J by 2 bases.

The V call is TRBV5-1, the J call TRBJ1-2, with 9 bases lining up with TRBD1. The germline gives CDR1 SGHRS, CDR2 YFSETQ. Unmatched junction bases numbered 6, after V lost 4 bases and J lost 2 bases. This CDR3 is 15 amino acids long. In nucleotides, the CDR3 is TGCGCCAGCAGCCCGGGGACAGGGTCCAACTATGGCTACACCTTC. Its translation is CASSPGTGSNYGYTF.

The chain links TRBV7-9 to TRBJ2-7; the D gene is possibly TRBD1 (6 bases). With 4 bases removed from V and 0 bases from J, the gap between germline ends came to 13 bases. Germline values: CDR1 SEHNR, CDR2 FQNEAQ (reference sequence). The CDR3 has 15 amino acids. CDR3 residues: CASSSDRTSSYEQYF. CDR3 DNA sequence: TGTGCCAGCAGCTCAGACAGGACGAGCTCCTACGAGCAGTACTTC. Full variable domain (missing parts from reference TRBV7-9 and TRBJ2-7): DTGVSQNPRHKITKRGQNVTFRCDPISEHNRLYWYRQTLGQGPEFLTYFQNEAQLEKSRLLSDRFSAERPKGSFSTLEIQRTEQGDSAMYLCASSSDRTSSYEQYFGPGTRLTVT.

The gene calls are TRBV11-2 and TRBJ1-2, with a possible D match to TRBD1 (5 bases). V was cut by 5 bases and J by 7 bases, with 14 bases left in between. The CDR3 spans 13 residues. CDR1 and CDR2 (germline): SGHAT, FQNNGV. The CDR3 DNA sequence: TGTGCCAGCAGCCCATCGGGGGGGGGTGGCTACACCTTC. Amino acid sequence: CASSPSGGGGYTF.

The chain recombines TRBV23-1 with TRBJ1-5, with D possibly being TRBD1 (5 bases). TRBV23-1 is classed as an ORF, of uncertain function. The CDR3 has 15 amino acids. The V end lost 8 bases, the J end lost 1 base, and 15 bases lay between the germline ends. CDR3 sequence (DNA): TGCGCCAGCTCCCCCGTCGGGGGGAGCAATCAGCCCCAGCATTTT. This translates into CASSPVGGSNQPQHF.

The chain links TRBV11-2 to TRBJ2-2; D unclear. Germline V gives CDR1 SGHAT, CDR2 FQNNGV. The ends were cut back, 3 bases at V and 1 base at J, with 6 bases in the middle. This CDR3 spans 14 amino acids. CDR3 in amino acids: CASSLVWNTGELFF. Written as DNA, the CDR3 is TGTGCCAGCAGCTTGGTCTGGAACACCGGGGAGCTGTTTTTT.

The chain recombines TRBV5-1 with TRBJ2-1; TRBD1 aligns across 8 bases. Germline loops: CDR1 SGHRS, CDR2 YFSETQ. This CDR3 contains 13 residues. With V trimmed by 3 bases and J by 10 bases, 6 bases remained unmatched. The CDR3 protein is CASSWDRSDEQFF. The DNA for the CDR3 is TGCGCCAGCAGCTGGGACAGGTCGGACGAGCAGTTCTTC.

This chain uses TRBV30 with TRBJ1-4; D remains unclear. The germline CDR1 and CDR2 sequences are GTSNPN and SVGIG (reference sequence). V was cut by 0 bases and J by 8 bases, with 16 bases left in between. The CDR3 is 15 residues long. CDR3 sequence: CAWSVLRAGGEKLFF. The CDR3 DNA follows: TGTGCCTGGAGTGTACTGCGGGCCGGAGGGGAAAAACTGTTTTTT.

In this sample, this clone turned up once. The chain couples TRBV5-4 to TRBJ2-2; D remains ambiguous. The CDR3 is 13 residues long. The germline V and J ends were trimmed by 0 bases and 8 bases, with 8 bases remaining between them. Germline values: CDR1 SGHNT, CDR2 YYREEE (reference sequence). For the CDR3, the DNA is TGTGCCAGCAGCTTGGTAGGCGGTGGGGAGCTGTTTTTT. This codes for CASSLVGGGELFF.

The V call is TRBV28, the J call TRBJ2-7, with TRBD2 as a possible D gene (7 bases). Trimming took 8 bases from V and 5 from J, leaving 22 bases between them. CDR1 is MDHEN and CDR2 is SYDVKM in the germline V gene. This CDR3 has 15 amino acids. The CDR3 coding sequence is TGTGCCAGCCGGGGGGCTGGCGATGGGTTTCACGAGCAGTACTTC. Encoded protein: CASRGAGDGFHEQYF.

V gene TRBV28 combines with J gene TRBJ2-7, with TRBD1 as a possible D gene (6 bases). CDR3 length: 14 amino acids. CDR1 is MDHEN and CDR2 is SYDVKM in the germline V gene. V lost 6 bases and J lost 2, with 14 bases in between. CDR3 amino acids: CASSRDRLPYEQYF. The CDR3 DNA sequence: TGTGCCAGCAGCCGCGACAGGCTCCCCTACGAGCAGTACTTC.

J is TRBJ2-7 and V is TRBV5-1; TRBD2 might be the D (5 bases). CDR1 and CDR2 (germline): SGHRS, YFSETQ. This CDR3 comprises 15 residues. V lost 0 bases and J 3 bases, leaving 13 bases between the germline ends. CDR3 residues: CASSLAPGGGYEQYF. The CDR3 coding sequence is TGCGCCAGCAGCTTGGCGCCAGGCGGAGGCTACGAGCAGTACTTC.

The chain carries TRBV5-1 and TRBJ2-5; D may correspond to TRBD1 or TRBD2 (5 bases each). Germline CDR1 SGHRS, CDR2 YFSETQ. V shed 2 bases and J shed 5 bases, with 13 bases lying between them. The CDR3 runs to 14 residues. The CDR3 loop is CASSFSAEGETQYF. The CDR3, as DNA: TGCGCCAGCAGCTTTTCTGCAGAGGGGGAGACCCAGTACTTC.

The chain uses TRBV14 and TRBJ2-1; 8 nucleotides align to TRBD2. Unmatched junction bases numbered 16, after V lost 3 bases and J lost 6 bases. The germline V gene encodes CDR1 SGHDN and CDR2 FVKESK. The CDR3 sequence is 18 residues long. The CDR3 protein is CASSHHIGVSGAPNEQFF. In nucleotides, the CDR3 is TGTGCCAGCAGCCACCACATAGGGGTTAGCGGGGCCCCCAATGAGCAGTTCTTC. The whole variable domain, remainder taken from reference TRBV14 and TRBJ2-1, is EAGVTQFPSHSVIEKGQTVTLRCDPISGHDNLYWYRRVMGKEIKFLLHFVKESKQDESGMPNNRFLAERTGGTYSTLKVQPAELEDSGVYFCASSHHIGVSGAPNEQFFGPGTRLTVL.